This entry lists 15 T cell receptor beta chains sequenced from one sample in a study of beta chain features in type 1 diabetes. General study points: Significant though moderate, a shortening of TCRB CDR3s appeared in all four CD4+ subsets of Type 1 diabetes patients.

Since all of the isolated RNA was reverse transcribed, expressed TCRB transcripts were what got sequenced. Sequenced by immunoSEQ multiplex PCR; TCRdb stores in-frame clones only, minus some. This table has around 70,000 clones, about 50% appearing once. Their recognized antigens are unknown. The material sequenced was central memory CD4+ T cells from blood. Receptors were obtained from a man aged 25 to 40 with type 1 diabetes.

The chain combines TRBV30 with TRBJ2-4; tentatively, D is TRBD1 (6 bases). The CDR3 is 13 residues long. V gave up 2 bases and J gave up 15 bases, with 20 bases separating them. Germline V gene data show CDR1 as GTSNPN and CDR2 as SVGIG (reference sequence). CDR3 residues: CAWSTNEQTGRYF. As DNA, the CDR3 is TGTGCCTGGAGTACGAACGAGCAGACAGGCCGGTACTTC.

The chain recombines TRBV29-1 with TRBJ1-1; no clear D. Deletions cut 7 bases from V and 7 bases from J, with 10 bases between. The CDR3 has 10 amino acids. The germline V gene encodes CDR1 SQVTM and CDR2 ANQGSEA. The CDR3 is CSARGLEAFF. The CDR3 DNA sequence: TGCAGCGCCCGAGGGCTTGAAGCTTTCTTT.

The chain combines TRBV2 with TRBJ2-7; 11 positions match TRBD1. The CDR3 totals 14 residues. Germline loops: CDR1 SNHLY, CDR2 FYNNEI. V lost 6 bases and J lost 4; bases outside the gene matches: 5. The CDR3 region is CASSGQGAMYEQYF. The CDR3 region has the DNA TGTGCCAGCAGCGGACAGGGGGCAATGTACGAGCAGTACTTC.

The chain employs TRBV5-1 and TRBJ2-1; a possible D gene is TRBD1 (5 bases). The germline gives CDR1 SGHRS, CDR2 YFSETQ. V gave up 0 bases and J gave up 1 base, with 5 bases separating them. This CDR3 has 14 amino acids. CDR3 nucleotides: TGCGCCAGCAGCTTGGAGGGGTCCTACAATGAGCAGTTCTTC. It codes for CASSLEGSYNEQFF.

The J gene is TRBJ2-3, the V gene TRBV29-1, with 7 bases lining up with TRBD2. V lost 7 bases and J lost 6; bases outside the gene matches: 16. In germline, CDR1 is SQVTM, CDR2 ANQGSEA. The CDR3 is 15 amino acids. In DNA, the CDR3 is TGCAGCGGTAAACCCGGCGGACTAGGGGTCGATACGCAGTATTTT. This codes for CSGKPGGLGVDTQYF.

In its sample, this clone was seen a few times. The CDR3 protein is CASSPQGPGEKLFF. In DNA, the CDR3 is TGCGCCAGCAGCCCCCAGGGGCCGGGTGAAAAACTGTTTTTT. V and J are TRBV5-1 and TRBJ1-4, with D perhaps TRBD1 (6 bases). Trimming shortened V by 4 bases and J by 7 bases, and 14 bases separated the two germline ends. This CDR3 has 14 residues. Germline V gene lookup returns CDR1 SGHRS and CDR2 YFSETQ. Drawing the rest from reference TRBV5-1 and TRBJ1-4, the complete variable domain is KAGVTQTPRYLIKTRGQQVTLSCSPISGHRSVSWYQQTPGQGLQFLFEYFSETQRNKGNFPGRFSGRQFSNSRSEMNVSTLELGDSALYLCASSPQGPGEKLFFGSGTQLSVL.

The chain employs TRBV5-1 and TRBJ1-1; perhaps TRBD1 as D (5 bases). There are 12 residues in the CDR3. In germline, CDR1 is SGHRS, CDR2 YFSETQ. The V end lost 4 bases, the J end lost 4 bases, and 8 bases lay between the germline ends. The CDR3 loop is CASSQGTTEAFF. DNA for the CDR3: TGCGCCAGCAGCCAGGGTACCACTGAAGCTTTCTTT.

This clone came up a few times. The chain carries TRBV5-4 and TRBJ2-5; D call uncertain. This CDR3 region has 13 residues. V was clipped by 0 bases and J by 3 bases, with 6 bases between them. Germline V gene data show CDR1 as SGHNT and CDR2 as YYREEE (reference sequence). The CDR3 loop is CASSLDRKETQYF. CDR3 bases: TGTGCCAGCAGCTTGGACAGAAAAGAGACCCAGTACTTC.

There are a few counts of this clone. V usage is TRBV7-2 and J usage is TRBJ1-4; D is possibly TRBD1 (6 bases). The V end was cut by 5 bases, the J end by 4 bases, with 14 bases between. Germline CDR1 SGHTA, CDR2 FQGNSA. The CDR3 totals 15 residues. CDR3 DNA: TGTGCCAGCAGCCCCACAGGGCTTCTTAATGAAAAACTGTTTTTT. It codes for CASSPTGLLNEKLFF.

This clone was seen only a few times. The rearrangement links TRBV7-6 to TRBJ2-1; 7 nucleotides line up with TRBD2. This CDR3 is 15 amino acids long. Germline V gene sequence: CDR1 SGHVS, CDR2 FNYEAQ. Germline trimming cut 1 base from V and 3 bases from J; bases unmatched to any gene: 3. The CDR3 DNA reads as TGTGCCAGCAGCTTAGGGACTAGTAACTACAATGAGCAGTTCTTC. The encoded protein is CASSLGTSNYNEQFF.

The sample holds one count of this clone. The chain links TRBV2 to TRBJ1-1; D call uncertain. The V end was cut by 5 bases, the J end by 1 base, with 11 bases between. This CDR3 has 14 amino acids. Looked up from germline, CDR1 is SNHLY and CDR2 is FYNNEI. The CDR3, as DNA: TGTGCCAGCAGTCCCCGGGGAGGGAACACTGAAGCTTTCTTT. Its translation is CASSPRGGNTEAFF.

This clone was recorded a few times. The CDR3, as DNA: TGTGCCAGCAGCCCACCCCCGAGGGCTGGAAACACCATATATTTT. This codes for CASSPPPRAGNTIYF. This chain uses TRBV7-9 with TRBJ1-3; D remains ambiguous. The CDR3 totals 15 residues. The germline V gene encodes CDR1 SEHNR and CDR2 FQNEAQ (reference sequence). The V end was cut by 5 bases, the J end by 2 bases, with 13 bases between.

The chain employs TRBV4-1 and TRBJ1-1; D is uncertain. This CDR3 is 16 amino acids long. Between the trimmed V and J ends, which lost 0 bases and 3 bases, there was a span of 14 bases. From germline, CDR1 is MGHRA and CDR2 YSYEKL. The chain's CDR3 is CASSQDRGRMDTEAFF. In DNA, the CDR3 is TGCGCCAGCAGCCAAGACCGGGGTCGAATGGACACTGAAGCTTTCTTT.

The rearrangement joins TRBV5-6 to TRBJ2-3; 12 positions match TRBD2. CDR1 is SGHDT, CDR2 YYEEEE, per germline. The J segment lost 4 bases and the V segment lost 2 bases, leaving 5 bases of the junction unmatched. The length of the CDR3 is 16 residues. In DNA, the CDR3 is TGTGCCAGCAGCTTACCCTCTAGCGGGAGGGCAGATACGCAGTATTTT. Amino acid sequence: CASSLPSSGRADTQYF.

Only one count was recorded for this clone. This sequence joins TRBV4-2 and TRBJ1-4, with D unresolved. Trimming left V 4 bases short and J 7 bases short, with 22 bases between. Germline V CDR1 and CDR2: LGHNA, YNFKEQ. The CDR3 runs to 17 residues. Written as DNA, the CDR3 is TGTGCCAGCAGCCTTAGGTACCGGGAAACCAAAGCTGAAAAACTGTTTTTT. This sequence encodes CASSLRYRETKAEKLFF.